These 25 T cell receptor beta chains share one sample of origin, sequenced in a study of blood T cell repertoires in COVID-19 (dated by TCRdb to between 2020 and 2021). The library was prepared using the immunoSEQ multiplex PCR assay. TCRdb limited this immuneACCESS table to in-frame rearrangements with V and J called. A share of clones is missing; checked studies link under half to unresolved V genes, and the rest is unexplained. The sample table holds around 170,000 clones, of which 86% were seen once. Together, the top ten hold around 9% of the sample. Source material: PBMCs or T cells enriched from blood (not recorded which). The receptor source for this set is a woman in her twenties or thirties who had recovered from COVID-19.

The chain couples TRBV3-1 (or the pseudogene TRBV3-2) to TRBJ2-7; TRBD2 is a possible D gene (6 bases). The ends were cut back, 4 bases at V and 1 base at J, with 11 bases in the middle. The CDR3 consists of 14 residues. From germline, CDR1 is LGHDT and CDR2 YNNKEL (reference sequence). Here the CDR3 DNA reads TGTGCCAGCAGCCCCCAGACTAGTTCCTACGAGCAGTACTTC. It specifies CASSPQTSSYEQYF.

The chain is built from TRBV9 and TRBJ1-2; 9 bases fit TRBD1. Germline loops: CDR1 SGDLS, CDR2 YYNGEE. There are 16 residues in the CDR3. Trimming at V came to 2 bases and at J to 5 bases, leaving 10 bases not matched to a gene. The CDR3 DNA sequence: TGTGCCAGCAGCGTGGCGACAGGGGGGAAACAATATGGCTACACCTTC. Translation: CASSVATGGKQYGYTF.

The genes are TRBV27 and TRBJ2-3, with D possibly being TRBD1 (5 bases). The V end lost 5 bases, the J end lost 0 bases, and 24 bases lay between the germline ends. CDR3 size: 19 residues. Germline loops: CDR1 MNHEY, CDR2 SMNVEV (reference sequence). In DNA, the CDR3 is TGTGCCAGCAGTGAAAACACGCCCAGGACACTATCTAGCACAGATACGCAGTATTTT. It yields the protein CASSENTPRTLSSTDTQYF.

J is TRBJ2-7 and V is TRBV15; 14 bases line up with TRBD2. The V gene end was trimmed by 0 bases and the J gene end by 6 bases; junction bases not matched to a gene: 7. The V gene's germline CDR1 is LNHNV and CDR2 YYDKDF (reference sequence). The CDR3 contains 17 residues. The CDR3 loop reads CATSRDSGLAGGGEQYF. The CDR3, as DNA: TGTGCCACCAGCAGAGATTCAGGACTAGCGGGAGGTGGCGAGCAGTACTTC.

This sequence joins TRBV5-1 and TRBJ1-5; 7 nucleotides agree with TRBD1. Germline CDR1 SGHRS, CDR2 YFSETQ. The V segment lost 3 bases and the J segment 3 bases; nucleotides outside the gene matches: 6. The CDR3 covers 15 residues. This CDR3 is CASSSTGAFNQPQHF. The CDR3 nucleotides are TGCGCCAGCAGCTCCACAGGGGCCTTCAATCAGCCCCAGCATTTT.

The chain is built from TRBV7-8 and TRBJ2-7, with 9 nucleotides matching TRBD2. The CDR3 extends over 16 amino acids. J lost 6 bases, V lost 5 bases, and 14 bases had no gene match. Germline CDR1 is SGHVS and CDR2 is FQNEAQ. DNA of the CDR3: TGTGCCAGCAGCCCGAGGGCTAGCGGGATGTTTCCCGAGCAGTACTTC. It yields the protein CASSPRASGMFPEQYF.

This clone was recorded only once. The chain uses TRBV18 and TRBJ2-3; 15 bases agree with TRBD2. V dropped 3 bases and J dropped 1; count of bases not matched to a gene: 2. This CDR3 region has 17 residues. Germline CDR1 reads KGHSH; CDR2 reads LQKENI. The CDR3 DNA sequence: TGTGCCAGCTCACCGGGGACTAGCGGGAGGCGCACAGATACGCAGTATTTT. This codes for CASSPGTSGRRTDTQYF.

The J gene is TRBJ2-7, the V gene TRBV10-3; TRBD1 matches at 9 bases. The junction had 4 bases not matched to a gene; V was cut back by 6 bases and J by 4 bases. The germline gives CDR1 ENHRY, CDR2 SYGVKD. This CDR3 comprises 13 residues. CDR3 sequence: CAIRKTGGYEQYF. The CDR3 DNA is TGTGCCATCAGGAAGACAGGGGGATACGAGCAGTACTTC.

The chain has TRBV24-1 and TRBJ2-2, with D possibly TRBD2 on 5 matching bases. CDR3 size: 13 residues. Germline CDR1 and CDR2: KGHDR and SFDVKD. The V end lost 6 bases, the J end lost 6 bases, and 10 bases lay between the germline ends. CDR3 protein: CATSPSGAGELFF. The CDR3 DNA follows: TGTGCCACCAGTCCCAGCGGCGCCGGGGAGCTGTTTTTT.

The rearrangement uses TRBV7-9 and TRBJ2-1; TRBD2 matches at 10 bases. Germline CDR1 and CDR2: SEHNR and FQNEAQ (reference sequence). V lost 5 bases and J lost 1; bases outside the gene matches: 5. This CDR3 region has 16 residues. CDR3 region: CASSPPSGSSYNEQFF. In DNA form, the CDR3 reads TGTGCCAGCAGCCCCCCTAGCGGGAGTTCCTACAATGAGCAGTTCTTC.

The V call is TRBV28, the J call TRBJ1-5; maybe TRBD1 (5 bases). Per germline, CDR1 MDHEN and CDR2 SYDVKM. The CDR3 runs to 15 residues. The V end lost 5 bases, the J end lost 4 bases, and 15 bases lay between the germline ends. CDR3 amino acids: CASSPQGFGNQPQHF. The CDR3 DNA is TGTGCCAGCAGTCCTCAGGGATTCGGTAATCAGCCCCAGCATTTT.

The chain recombines TRBV27 with TRBJ2-3; TRBD1 might be the D (6 bases). The CDR3 extends over 13 amino acids. V was cut by 6 bases and J by 4 bases, with 11 bases left in between. The germline gives CDR1 MNHEY, CDR2 SMNVEV (reference sequence). CDR3 DNA: TGTGCCAGCAGCACTCAGGGGTCAGATACGCAGTATTTT. It is translated as CASSTQGSDTQYF.

The chain joins TRBV5-1 to TRBJ1-2; tentative D call: TRBD1 (5 bases). Germline V gene sequence: CDR1 SGHRS, CDR2 YFSETQ. The germline V and J ends were trimmed by 4 bases and 4 bases, with 17 bases remaining between them. The CDR3 spans 15 residues. For the CDR3, the DNA is TGCGCCAGCAGCACCGAGGTGAGCAGGGCCTATGGCTACACCTTC. Its translation: CASSTEVSRAYGYTF.

J is TRBJ2-5 and V is TRBV3-1 (or the pseudogene TRBV3-2), with 10 positions matching TRBD2. V dropped 4 bases and J dropped 2; count of bases not matched to a gene: 16. The CDR3 consists of 19 residues. From germline, CDR1 is LGHDT and CDR2 YNNKEL (reference sequence). CDR3 coding DNA: TGTGCCAGCAGCCCAGCAGTGAGACTAGCGGGTACCTTACAAGAGACCCAGTACTTC. This gives the protein CASSPAVRLAGTLQETQYF.

This chain joins TRBV5-1 and TRBJ2-3; the match to TRBD2 covers 8 bases. V trimming: 2 bases; J trimming: 2 bases; junction bases outside the gene matches: 16. Germline V lookup: CDR1 SGHRS, CDR2 YFSETQ. This CDR3 spans 19 amino acids. CDR3 residues: CASSFLGRRLAGYTDTQYF. The CDR3 DNA reads TGCGCCAGCAGCTTTCTTGGTCGTAGGCTAGCGGGCTACACAGATACGCAGTATTTT.

This clone showed up just a few times. CDR3 coding DNA: TGCAGCGCCAGTAATCGGGACAGAGGGGGCGAGCAGTACTTC. Translating gives CSASNRDRGGEQYF. The gene calls are TRBV29-1 and TRBJ2-7; 7 nucleotides align to TRBD1. The junction had 15 bases not matched to a gene; V was cut back by 7 bases and J by 6 bases. Germline CDR1 and CDR2: SQVTM and ANQGSEA. The CDR3 covers 14 residues.

The rearrangement links TRBV11-1 to TRBJ2-1, with TRBD1 as a possible D gene (6 bases). V was trimmed by 8 bases and J by 4 bases, leaving 15 bases between them. The CDR3 sequence is 14 residues long. The V gene's germline CDR1 is SGHAT and CDR2 FQDESV (reference sequence). The CDR3 nucleotides read TGTGCCAGCGGCCGGTACAGGGAGTACAATGAGCAGTTCTTC. Translated, it gives CASGRYREYNEQFF.

V usage is TRBV10-3 and J usage is TRBJ1-1; tentatively, D is TRBD1 (6 bases). The CDR3 covers 13 residues. V was cut by 4 bases and J by 1 base, with 7 bases left in between. Per the germline V gene, CDR1 is ENHRY and CDR2 is SYGVKD. CDR3 nucleotide sequence: TGTGCCATCAGTGGAGGGGGGAACACTGAAGCTTTCTTT. This codes for CAISGGGNTEAFF.

The CDR3, as DNA: TGTGCCTGGAGTGTTGGGCTCTCTGGATCGGGGGCTTTCTTT. The encoded protein is CAWSVGLSGSGAFF. V and J are TRBV30 and TRBJ1-1; D is unclear. Trimming left V 0 bases short and J 11 bases short, with 19 bases between. This CDR3 has 14 amino acids. In germline, CDR1 is GTSNPN, CDR2 SVGIG (reference sequence).

The V call is TRBV28, the J call TRBJ1-2; no clear D. Trimming removed 1 base from V and 3 bases from J, with 15 bases in between. The germline V gene has CDR1 MDHEN and CDR2 SYDVKM. CDR3 length: 16 amino acids. The CDR3 DNA follows: TGTGCCAGCAGTTTATTATCTGGGCAGGCTGACTATGGCTACACCTTC. Translating gives CASSLLSGQADYGYTF.

The chain carries TRBV6-1 and TRBJ2-7, with no clear D. V was clipped by 4 bases and J by 3 bases, with 19 bases between them. Germline V lookup: CDR1 MNHNS, CDR2 SASEGT. The CDR3 contains 16 residues. CDR3 DNA sequence: TGTGCCAGCAGTGCCAACGTGCAGCCGGAGATCTACGAGCAGTACTTC. Translation: CASSANVQPEIYEQYF.

The J gene is TRBJ1-2, the V gene TRBV28; 7 bases are shared with TRBD1. The germline V gene has CDR1 MDHEN and CDR2 SYDVKM. The CDR3 runs 14 residues. The ends lost 7 bases at V and 0 bases at J; junction bases unmatched: 5. The CDR3 region has the DNA TGTGCCAGCACAAAGGACAGGTCTAACTATGGCTACACCTTC. This gives the protein CASTKDRSNYGYTF.

The rearrangement joins TRBV7-9 to TRBJ1-2, with D perhaps matching TRBD1 (5 bases). Trimming stripped 3 bases from V and 1 base from J, with 6 bases between. This CDR3 comprises 13 residues. Germline V gene lookup returns CDR1 SEHNR and CDR2 FQNEAQ (reference sequence). The CDR3 sequence: CASSFDSNYGYTF. As DNA, the CDR3 is TGTGCCAGCAGCTTCGACAGTAACTATGGCTACACCTTC.

The V and J genes are TRBV5-1 and TRBJ2-3; tentative D call: TRBD2 (7 bases). V was cut by 4 bases and J by 0 bases, with 12 bases left in between. The germline gives CDR1 SGHRS, CDR2 YFSETQ. This CDR3 comprises 15 residues. The CDR3 nucleotides read TGCGCCAGCAGCGGGAGGGGGACTAGCACAGATACGCAGTATTTT. This encodes CASSGRGTSTDTQYF.

This clone was detected once. V gene TRBV6-4 combines with J gene TRBJ1-4, with D unclear. This CDR3 has 14 residues. Germline V CDR1 and CDR2: MRHNA, SNTAGT. V lost 0 bases and J 14 bases, leaving 16 bases between the germline ends. CDR3 in amino acids: CASSDSRNAGGLFF. The CDR3 coding sequence is TGTGCCAGCAGTGACTCGCGTAACGCCGGAGGGCTGTTTTTT.